The 27 T cell receptor beta chains below were found in one sample sequenced in a study of T cell repertoires in cytomegalovirus infection. MiXCR was run by TCRdb on the reads, yielding one entry per CDR3 protein. The sample lists about 740,000 distinct CDR3 sequences; roughly 36% were seen once. These receptors have no known antigen. The specimen was cultured PBMCs, collected from culture after CMV antigen stimulation. The source of these receptors is a human donor in good health (CMV status not recorded). Some clones in this sample may be carry-over from other donors' samples.

The V call is TRBV12-5, the J call TRBJ2-5; 7 bases are shared with TRBD2. The J segment lost 2 bases and the V segment lost 6 bases, leaving 3 bases of the junction unmatched. CDR3 length equals 13 residues. Germline lookup yields CDR1 LGHNT and CDR2 FRNRAP. CDR3 DNA sequence: TGTGCTAGTGGACTGGGACTACAAGAGACCCAGTACTTC. Encoded protein: CASGLGLQETQYF.

The table lists this clonotype with a few counts. The chain is built from TRBV19 and TRBJ1-1; D call uncertain. The CDR3 covers 14 residues. Trimming pared 5 bases from V and 0 bases from J, leaving 10 bases between. Per germline, CDR1 LNHDA and CDR2 SQIVND (reference sequence). The CDR3 DNA reads TGTGCCAGTAGTCCCCCGGCGTTGAACACTGAAGCTTTCTTT. This gives the protein CASSPPALNTEAFF.

The chain recombines TRBV5-4 with TRBJ2-1; D might be TRBD2 (5 bases). Trimming removed 3 bases from V and 12 bases from J, with 16 bases in between. The germline CDR1 and CDR2 sequences are SGHNT and YYREEE (reference sequence). The CDR3 covers 13 residues. The CDR3, as DNA: TGTGCCAGCAGCTGGGCCGGACGAGGGTGGCAGTTCTTC. Encoded protein: CASSWAGRGWQFF. Variable domain in full (rest from reference TRBV5-4 and TRBJ2-1): ETGVTQSPTHLIKTRGQQVTLRCSSQSGHNTVSWYQQALGQGPQFIFQYYREEENGRGNFPPRFSGLQFPNYSSELNVNALELDDSALYLCASSWAGRGWQFFGPGTRLTVL.

The gene calls are TRBV12-3 or TRBV12-4 and TRBJ1-3; D unclear. Trimming cost V 6 bases and J 2 bases, with 11 bases left between them. The CDR3 is 14 residues long. The CDR3 spells CASSPWAAGNTIYF. CDR3 bases: TGTGCCAGCAGCCCCTGGGCCGCTGGAAACACCATATATTTT.

V gene TRBV7-8 combines with J gene TRBJ2-2, with a tentative D call TRBD1 (6 bases). The CDR3 loop spans 17 amino acids. The ends were cut back, 5 bases at V and 6 bases at J, with 22 bases in the middle. CDR1 is SGHVS and CDR2 is FQNEAQ in the germline V gene. The CDR3 here is CASSLTMGTLHPGELFF. CDR3 nucleotide sequence: TGTGCCAGCAGCCTCACGATGGGGACATTACATCCCGGGGAGCTGTTTTTT.

This clonotype occurred a few times. This chain connects TRBV6-1 to TRBJ2-5; D unresolved. Trimming took 7 bases from V and 2 from J, leaving 17 bases between them. Per germline, CDR1 MNHNS and CDR2 SASEGT. The CDR3 extends over 15 amino acids. This CDR3 reads CASTMIMAEQETQYF. The DNA of the CDR3 is TGTGCCAGCACTATGATCATGGCGGAGCAAGAGACCCAGTACTTC.

V gene TRBV4-3 combines with J gene TRBJ2-5, with 10 bases lining up with TRBD2. Germline CDR1 reads LGHNA; CDR2 reads YSLEER. This CDR3 has 18 amino acids. Trimming took 0 bases from V and 4 from J; bases not matched to a gene: 11. CDR3 protein: CASSQDPPKREGPETQYF. The CDR3 DNA reads as TGCGCCAGCAGCCAAGATCCCCCCAAGCGGGAGGGCCCAGAGACCCAGTACTTC.

The genes are TRBV10-3 and TRBJ2-3; 7 bases are a match to TRBD2. The V and J ends lost 0 bases and 4 bases, in that order; junction bases with no gene match: 4. Germline-derived CDR1 and CDR2 are ENHRY and SYGVKD. The CDR3 length is 15 residues. CDR3 bases: TGTGCCATCAGTGAGTCGAAAGCGGGACCAGATACGCAGTATTTT. Its translation is CAISESKAGPDTQYF.

This clonotype turned up a few times. The V gene is TRBV12-3 or TRBV12-4, the J gene TRBJ2-1; 12 bases are a match to TRBD2. This CDR3 is 15 amino acids long. V lost 6 bases and J lost 5; bases outside the gene matches: 5. CDR3 DNA sequence: TGTGCCAGCAGAACTAGCGGGAGGTGGAACAATGAGCAGTTCTTC. It is translated as CASRTSGRWNNEQFF.

The rearrangement joins TRBV19 to TRBJ1-5, with a tentative D call TRBD1 (5 bases). V was trimmed by 6 bases and J by 0 bases, leaving 15 bases between them. CDR1 and CDR2 (germline): LNHDA, SQIVND (reference sequence). CDR3 length: 16 amino acids. In DNA form, the CDR3 reads TGTGCCAGTAGGAGATCAGGGACCCCTAGCAATCAGCCCCAGCATTTT. It codes for CASRRSGTPSNQPQHF.

The V gene is TRBV4-1, the J gene TRBJ1-3; D is undetermined. Germline V gives CDR1 MGHRA, CDR2 YSYEKL. Trimming shortened V by 0 bases and J by 0 bases, and 9 bases separated the two germline ends. The CDR3 loop spans 16 amino acids. The CDR3 region is CASSQDYNLSGNTIYF. The CDR3 DNA follows: TGCGCCAGCAGCCAAGATTATAACCTCTCTGGAAACACCATATATTTT.

The chain joins TRBV7-8 to TRBJ1-4, with D unresolved. Deletions cut 4 bases from V and 8 bases from J, with 14 bases between. This CDR3 comprises 14 residues. The germline CDR1 and CDR2 sequences are SGHVS and FQNEAQ. The CDR3, as DNA: TGTGCCAGCAGCTCCGGAACTAGACGGGAAAAACTGTTTTTT. This sequence encodes CASSSGTRREKLFF.

V usage is TRBV6-1 and J usage is TRBJ2-7, with 12 nucleotides matching TRBD1. Per the germline V gene, CDR1 is MNHNS and CDR2 is SASEGT. Losses at the gene ends were 3 bases for V and 6 bases for J; bases not matched to a gene: 3. This CDR3 spans 14 amino acids. CDR3: CASSDRDRGREQYF. The DNA for the CDR3 is TGTGCCAGCAGTGACCGGGACAGGGGGCGCGAGCAGTACTTC.

This clonotype came up a few times. The gene calls are TRBV7-8 and TRBJ2-2, with TRBD2 matching over 8 bases. The CDR3 spans 16 residues. Looked up from germline, CDR1 is SGHVS and CDR2 is FQNEAQ. The J segment lost 4 bases and the V segment lost 7 bases, leaving 11 bases of the junction unmatched. As DNA, the CDR3 is TGTGCCAGCACCCTCATAGCGGGAAAAACCACCGGGGAGCTGTTTTTT. It encodes CASTLIAGKTTGELFF.

This clonotype has a handful of counts. The rearrangement uses TRBV19 and TRBJ1-2; D is unresolved. CDR1 and CDR2 from the germline V gene are LNHDA and SQIVND (reference sequence). The CDR3 sequence is 14 residues long. V was pared by 6 bases and J by 4 bases, with 15 bases between. The DNA of the CDR3 is TGTGCCAGTAGCGAGCAGCGCCGGAGCTATGGCTACACCTTC. Its protein is CASSEQRRSYGYTF.

The chain recombines TRBV19 with TRBJ1-1; D might be TRBD1 (6 bases). This CDR3 is 12 amino acids long. Germline V lookup: CDR1 LNHDA, CDR2 SQIVND (reference sequence). Trimming stripped 5 bases from V and 5 bases from J, with 9 bases between. CDR3 sequence (DNA): TGTGCCAGTAGTCACAGGGTAACTGAAGCTTTCTTT. Protein: CASSHRVTEAFF. The variable domain in full, with the rest retrieved from reference TRBV19 and TRBJ1-1, is DGGITQSPKYLFRKEGQNVTLSCEQNLNHDAMYWYRQDPGQGLRLIYYSQIVNDFQKGDIAEGYSVSREKKESFPLTVTSAQKNPTAFYLCASSHRVTEAFFGQGTRLTVV.

The chain carries TRBV5-4 and TRBJ2-5; tentative D call: TRBD2 (5 bases). The CDR3 is 14 residues long. V lost 1 base to trimming and J lost 7 bases, with 14 bases between them. Germline CDR1 is SGHNT and CDR2 is YYREEE (reference sequence). The CDR3 protein is CASSLKLGDGTQYF. The CDR3 DNA follows: TGTGCCAGCAGCTTGAAATTGGGAGATGGGACCCAGTACTTC.

In this sample, this clonotype turned up many times. DNA of the CDR3: TGTGCCAGCAGTGTAGACAGCTCCTACAATGAGCAGTTCTTC. Protein: CASSVDSSYNEQFF. V and J are TRBV6-1 and TRBJ2-1; D possibly corresponds to TRBD1 (5 bases). The CDR3 length is 14 residues. Germline assignment: CDR1 MNHNS and CDR2 SASEGT. The V end was cut by 4 bases, the J end by 0 bases, with 7 bases between.

The V and J genes are TRBV7-6 and TRBJ2-3, with 7 bases matching TRBD1. The germline CDR1 and CDR2 sequences are SGHVS and FNYEAQ. The CDR3 sequence is 17 residues long. V trimming: 5 bases; J trimming: 6 bases; junction bases outside the gene matches: 17. The CDR3 loop is CASSRTRDSLTMDTQYF. CDR3 sequence (DNA): TGTGCCAGCAGCCGCACCCGGGACAGCCTTACGATGGATACGCAGTATTTT. Together with reference TRBV7-6 and TRBJ2-3, the CDR3 gives the full variable domain: GAGVSQSPRYKVTKRGQDVALRCDPISGHVSLYWYRQALGQGPEFLTYFNYEAQQDKSGLPNDRFSAERPEGSISTLTIQRTEQRDSAMYRCASSRTRDSLTMDTQYFGPGTRLTVL.

This clonotype showed up just a few times. The chain combines TRBV19 with TRBJ2-4, with D tentatively TRBD2 (6 bases). Germline V CDR1 and CDR2: LNHDA, SQIVND (reference sequence). CDR3 length: 16 residues. V was clipped by 6 bases and J by 7 bases, with 22 bases between them. Here the CDR3 DNA reads TGTGCCAGTAGCCCCTTGGGGGGAGTGGTCCGGAACATTCAGTACTTC. It is translated as CASSPLGGVVRNIQYF.

This clonotype turned up a few times. The chain couples TRBV7-2 to TRBJ2-1, with D uncertain. The CDR3 length is 14 residues. V was shortened by 3 bases and J by 8 bases, with 14 bases between the two germline ends. Per germline, CDR1 SGHTA and CDR2 FQGNSA. The CDR3 region has the DNA TGTGCCAGCAGCTTGGTACTTTTCGCCGATGAGCAGTTCTTC. This encodes CASSLVLFADEQFF.

This clonotype was observed at least ten times. This chain joins TRBV7-2 and TRBJ2-3, with 12 nucleotides matching TRBD2. The germline CDR1 and CDR2 sequences are SGHTA and FQGNSA. CDR3 length: 20 residues. V lost 6 bases, J lost 3 bases, and 19 bases stayed unmatched. The CDR3 is CASRTQRGQLTSGGTDTQYF. The CDR3 bases are TGTGCCAGCAGGACCCAGCGGGGACAGTTGACTAGCGGGGGAACAGATACGCAGTATTTT.

This chain connects TRBV20-1 to TRBJ1-4, with 7 positions matching TRBD1. This CDR3 region has 14 residues. Germline V gene data show CDR1 as DFQATT and CDR2 as SNEGSKA (reference sequence). V was clipped by 0 bases and J by 5 bases; unmatched bases: 3. The CDR3: CSARDIQGNEKLFF. The CDR3 DNA reads TGCAGTGCTAGAGATATACAGGGGAATGAAAAACTGTTTTTT.

The chain joins TRBV6-5 to TRBJ2-1, with 9 bases identical to TRBD2. Losses at the gene ends were 1 base for V and 7 bases for J; bases not matched to a gene: 5. CDR1 is MNHEY and CDR2 is SVGAGI in the germline V gene. CDR3 length: 15 amino acids. The CDR3 nucleotides read TGTGCCAGCAGTTACTGGGCGGGAGGGCCAAATGAGCAGTTCTTC. This codes for CASSYWAGGPNEQFF.

This clonotype has just a few counts. CDR3 loop: CSARGQSQETQYF. The CDR3 DNA is TGCAGTGCTAGAGGGCAGAGCCAAGAGACCCAGTACTTC. V and J are TRBV20-1 and TRBJ2-5; D gene uncertain. This CDR3 spans 13 amino acids. With 1 base removed from V and 1 base from J, the gap between germline ends came to 7 bases. Germline values: CDR1 DFQATT, CDR2 SNEGSKA (reference sequence).

This chain joins TRBV4-3 and TRBJ2-3; TRBD2 matches 11 bases. CDR1 and CDR2 (germline): LGHNA, YSLEER. The CDR3 extends over 16 amino acids. With V trimmed by 4 bases and J by 6 bases, 9 bases remained unmatched. CDR3 sequence reads: CASSRSGASGRDTQYF. CDR3 nucleotide sequence: TGCGCCAGCAGCCGAAGTGGGGCTAGCGGGAGGGATACGCAGTATTTT.

This clonotype was seen at least ten times. J is TRBJ2-5 and V is TRBV7-2; TRBD2 is a possible D gene (5 bases). V lost 5 bases, J lost 5 bases, and 12 bases lay in between. Germline assignment: CDR1 SGHTA and CDR2 FQGNSA. The CDR3 contains 13 residues. CDR3 DNA: TGTGCCAGCAGCCCTGGACGAGGGGAGACCCAGTACTTC. Translation gives CASSPGRGETQYF.